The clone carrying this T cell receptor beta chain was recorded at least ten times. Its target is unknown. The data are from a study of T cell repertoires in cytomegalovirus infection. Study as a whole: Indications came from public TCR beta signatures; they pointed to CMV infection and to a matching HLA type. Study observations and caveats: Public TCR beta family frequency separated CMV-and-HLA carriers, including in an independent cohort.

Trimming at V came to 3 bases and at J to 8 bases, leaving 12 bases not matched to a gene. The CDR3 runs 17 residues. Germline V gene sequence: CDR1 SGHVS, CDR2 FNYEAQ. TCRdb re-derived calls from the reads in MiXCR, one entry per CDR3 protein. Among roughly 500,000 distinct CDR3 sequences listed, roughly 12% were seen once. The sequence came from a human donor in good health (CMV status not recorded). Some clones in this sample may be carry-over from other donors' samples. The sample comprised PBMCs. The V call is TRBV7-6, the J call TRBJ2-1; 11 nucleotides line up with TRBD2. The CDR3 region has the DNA TGTGCCAGCAGCTTGGTGGCAACGCTAGCGGGAGGACATGAGCAGTTCTTC. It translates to CASSLVATLAGGHEQFF.